These 7 T cell receptor beta chains came from one sample sequenced in a study of shared T cell receptors in the human thymus (dated by TCRdb to the early 2020s). The method behind the library was the immunoSEQ multiplex PCR assay. TCRdb holds this immuneACCESS table with in-frame rearrangements only. Some clones are missing; in checked studies, unresolved V genes explain under half, and the rest has no known cause. Here the sample has hundreds of thousands of clones; around 93% occur a single time. 0.02% of the sample lies in the top ten. Sequenced: thymocytes. The receptors come from a human donor.

This clone was observed once. The chain combines TRBV4-1 with TRBJ2-1; D gene uncertain. V shed 0 bases and J shed 0 bases, with 15 bases lying between them. This CDR3 is 18 amino acids long. Germline-derived CDR1 and CDR2 are MGHRA and YSYEKL. In DNA, the CDR3 is TGCGCCAGCAGCCAAGATAGCCAGCAGGCCCTCTCCTACAATGAGCAGTTCTTC. This sequence encodes CASSQDSQQALSYNEQFF.

The chain combines TRBV28 with TRBJ1-2, with a tentative D call TRBD1 (6 bases). In germline, CDR1 is MDHEN, CDR2 SYDVKM. CDR3 size: 16 residues. V was cut by 4 bases and J by 5 bases, with 20 bases left in between. CDR3 in amino acids: CASSSHPPGVRYGYTF. The CDR3 region has the DNA TGTGCCAGCAGTTCACACCCCCCAGGGGTAAGGTATGGCTACACCTTC.

The rearrangement uses TRBV19 and TRBJ1-1; 9 bases are a match to TRBD1. Germline V gene sequence: CDR1 LNHDA, CDR2 SQIVND (reference sequence). V shed 7 bases, J shed 1 base, and the junction held 10 bases outside the gene matches. CDR3 length: 16 residues. CDR3 sequence: CASIWPGTGPNTEAFF. The CDR3, as DNA: TGTGCCAGTATTTGGCCTGGGACAGGGCCGAACACTGAAGCTTTCTTT. The variable domain in full, with the rest retrieved from reference TRBV19 and TRBJ1-1, is DGGITQSPKYLFRKEGQNVTLSCEQNLNHDAMYWYRQDPGQGLRLIYYSQIVNDFQKGDIAEGYSVSREKKESFPLTVTSAQKNPTAFYLCASIWPGTGPNTEAFFGQGTRLTVV.

V gene TRBV9 combines with J gene TRBJ2-7; D is perhaps TRBD1 (6 bases). Germline assignment: CDR1 SGDLS and CDR2 YYNGEE. The V gene lost 3 bases and the J gene lost 2 bases, with 12 bases spanning the gap. The CDR3 consists of 14 residues. CDR3 in DNA: TGTGCCAGCAGCGCCCGGGACACCACCTACGAGCAGTACTTC. This codes for CASSARDTTYEQYF. The whole variable domain, remainder taken from reference TRBV9 and TRBJ2-7, is DSGVTQTPKHLITATGQRVTLRCSPRSGDLSVYWYQQSLDQGLQFLIQYYNGEERAKGNILERFSAQQFPDLHSELNLSSLELGDSALYFCASSARDTTYEQYFGPGTRLTVT.

The chain recombines TRBV6-1 with TRBJ2-2; weak D call: TRBD2 (6 bases). The germline V gene encodes CDR1 MNHNS and CDR2 SASEGT. V lost 5 bases, J lost 3 bases, and 10 bases lay in between. There are 14 residues in the CDR3. The CDR3 protein is CASSWTGDTGELFF. The CDR3 bases are TGTGCCAGCAGTTGGACGGGGGACACCGGGGAGCTGTTTTTT.

The chain uses TRBV2 and TRBJ1-5; D may be TRBD1 (6 bases). Germline CDR1 and CDR2: SNHLY and FYNNEI. V was clipped by 5 bases and J by 0 bases, with 11 bases between them. The CDR3 covers 15 residues. CDR3 amino acids: CASSSQGHSNQPQHF. The CDR3 nucleotides are TGTGCCAGCAGTAGCCAGGGACATAGCAATCAGCCCCAGCATTTT.

The chain combines TRBV6-1 with TRBJ2-7; TRBD1 aligns across 10 bases. Germline V gene lookup returns CDR1 MNHNS and CDR2 SASEGT. The V segment lost 3 bases and the J segment 3 bases; nucleotides outside the gene matches: 5. The CDR3 extends over 15 amino acids. The CDR3 nucleotides read TGTGCCAGCAGTGATCCCTGGGACAGGGGCTACGAGCAGTACTTC. Translating gives CASSDPWDRGYEQYF.